A single sample gave rise to the 28 T cell receptor beta chains below, sequenced in a study of CD8 T cells in ankylosing spondylitis. Study-wide results and caveats: Blood from ankylosing spondylitis patients appeared to carry a characteristic roughly eight-variant TCR beta motif.

These TCRs' antigens remain unknown. TCRdb fed the 5' RACE reads into MiXCR, producing one record per CDR3 protein. The sample consists of some 200,000 distinct CDR3 sequences, just under 7.5% of them appearing once. The sample comprised blood, either unsorted or a sorted T cell fraction (not recorded which). The source is a male donor with ankylosing spondylitis.

This clonotype was seen many times. The chain employs TRBV29-1 and TRBJ1-2, with TRBD1 matching 7 bases. The germline V gene has CDR1 SQVTM and CDR2 ANQGSEA. The CDR3 sequence is 11 residues long. J gave up 7 bases and V 6 bases, and 5 bases lay outside the gene matches. CDR3 sequence (DNA): TGCAGCGTAGACAGGGAGGGTGGCTACACCTTC. As protein: CSVDREGGYTF. The whole variable domain, remainder taken from reference TRBV29-1 and TRBJ1-2, is SAVISQKPSRDICQRGTSLTIQCQVDSQVTMMFWYRQQPGQSLTLIATANQGSEATYESGFVIDKFPISRPNLTFSTLTVSNMSPEDSSIYLCSVDREGGYTFGSGTRLTVV.

This clonotype has at least ten counts. The CDR3 sequence: CASSLLAGEASDTQYF. The CDR3 nucleotides are TGCGCCAGCAGTCTCCTAGCGGGAGAAGCGTCAGATACGCAGTATTTT. The chain has TRBV10-1 and TRBJ2-3, with 10 bases that match TRBD2. Per germline, CDR1 WNHNN and CDR2 SYGVQD (reference sequence). Germline trimming cut 5 bases from V and 4 bases from J; bases unmatched to any gene: 9. The CDR3 totals 16 residues.

At least ten counts were recorded for this clonotype. The gene calls are TRBV20-1 and TRBJ1-1, with unresolved D. Germline V CDR1 and CDR2: DFQATT, SNEGSKA (reference sequence). This CDR3 contains 13 residues. Trimming removed 3 bases from V and 7 bases from J, with 15 bases in between. The CDR3 loop reads CSASYGGGSEAFF. CDR3 sequence (DNA): TGCAGTGCTAGTTACGGCGGCGGGAGTGAAGCTTTCTTT.

This clonotype was detected only a few times. The rearrangement links TRBV10-1 to TRBJ1-1, with a possible D match to TRBD1 (6 bases). V was pared by 4 bases and J by 1 base, with 10 bases between. Germline V gene sequence: CDR1 WNHNN, CDR2 SYGVQD (reference sequence). The CDR3 contains 14 residues. The CDR3 nucleotides are TGCGCCAGCAGTGGGGGGGGGCCGAACACTGAAGCTTTCTTT. This codes for CASSGGGPNTEAFF.

This chain links TRBV7-2 with TRBJ1-2, with D tentatively TRBD1 (5 bases). The CDR3 has 15 amino acids. CDR1 and CDR2 (germline): SGHTA, FQGNSA. V lost 2 bases and J 5 bases, leaving 15 bases between the germline ends. CDR3 residues: CASSLFHGAEYGYTF. The DNA of the CDR3 is TGTGCCAGCAGCTTATTTCACGGGGCCGAATATGGCTACACCTTC.

This clonotype was counted ten times or more. V gene TRBV7-8 combines with J gene TRBJ2-3; D remains ambiguous. Germline CDR1 is SGHVS and CDR2 is FQNEAQ. This CDR3 contains 12 residues. V dropped 5 bases and J dropped 6 bases, with 9 bases sitting between them. The CDR3 coding sequence is TGTGCCAGCAGCCTAACCGGGGATACGCAGTATTTT. This translates into CASSLTGDTQYF.

The V call is TRBV11-2, the J call TRBJ1-5; the D gene is possibly TRBD1 (5 bases). This CDR3 comprises 14 residues. The V gene's germline CDR1 is SGHAT and CDR2 FQNNGV. V lost 3 bases and J 6 bases, leaving 12 bases between the germline ends. The CDR3 is CASSLWGTGQPQHF. CDR3 in DNA: TGTGCCAGCAGCTTGTGGGGGACGGGTCAGCCCCAGCATTTT.

This clonotype was observed at least ten times. J is TRBJ2-7 and V is TRBV4-3; 8 bases map to TRBD1. Germline values: CDR1 LGHNA, CDR2 YSLEER. The V and J ends lost 3 bases and 2 bases, in that order; junction bases with no gene match: 9. CDR3 length: 16 amino acids. The DNA of the CDR3 is TGCGCCAGCAGCCAGCTACTGGGACAGGCAACCTACGAGCAGTACTTC. This encodes CASSQLLGQATYEQYF.

This clonotype was detected many times. The CDR3 loop is CASSPGKGDTEAFF. CDR3 nucleotides: TGTGCCAGCAGCCCAGGCAAGGGAGACACTGAAGCTTTCTTT. The chain joins TRBV9 to TRBJ1-1; D is undetermined. The CDR3 contains 14 residues. Per germline, CDR1 SGDLS and CDR2 YYNGEE. V lost 4 bases, J lost 3 bases, and 13 bases lay in between.

The rearrangement links TRBV6-1 to TRBJ2-7; a possible D gene is TRBD1 (6 bases). CDR1 MNHNS and CDR2 SASEGT come from the germline V gene. V was cut by 3 bases and J by 0 bases, with 12 bases left in between. The CDR3 has 15 amino acids. The CDR3 region has the DNA TGTGCCAGCAGTGAGGGTTGGGACACCTCCTACGAGCAGTACTTC. Residues: CASSEGWDTSYEQYF.

This clonotype was detected ten times or more. A read error may produce the germline difference seen at one junction end. This chain connects TRBV6-5 to TRBJ1-5; D unresolved. CDR1 is MNHEY and CDR2 is SVGAGI in the germline V gene. CDR3 length: 13 residues. This chain's CDR3 is CASSYSRGQAQHF. CDR3 nucleotides: TGTGCCAGCAGTTACTCGAGAGGTCAGGCCCAGCATTTT.

This clonotype occurred many times. The chain is built from TRBV6-6 and TRBJ1-1, with D possibly being TRBD1 (5 bases). CDR1 is MNHNY and CDR2 is SVGAGI in the germline V gene (reference sequence). V was pared by 8 bases and J by 7 bases, with 17 bases between. CDR3 length equals 13 residues. The CDR3 spells CASGTFVRGEAFF. The CDR3, as DNA: TGTGCCAGCGGGACCTTCGTTAGAGGTGAAGCTTTCTTT.

V and J are TRBV7-8 and TRBJ1-2; 7 positions agree with TRBD1. CDR1 SGHVS and CDR2 FQNEAQ come from the germline V gene. The CDR3 is 15 amino acids. V shed 5 bases, J shed 0 bases, and the junction held 6 bases outside the gene matches. The CDR3 is CASSLDRRTNYGYTF. CDR3 nucleotide sequence: TGTGCCAGCAGCCTGGACAGGAGAACTAACTATGGCTACACCTTC.

This clonotype was seen at least ten times. V is TRBV4-2 and J is TRBJ1-6, with 7 bases lining up with TRBD1. Unmatched junction bases numbered 9, after V lost 4 bases and J lost 9 bases. The CDR3 sequence is 15 residues long. The germline CDR1 and CDR2 sequences are LGHNA and YNFKEQ. The CDR3 bases are TGTGCCAGCAGCCCCCCCGGTAGGGACAGTTCACCCCTCCACTTT. Protein: CASSPPGRDSSPLHF.

This clonotype was counted only a few times. The rearrangement joins TRBV4-3 to TRBJ2-5; possibly TRBD2 for D (5 bases). The CDR3 has 14 amino acids. In germline, CDR1 is LGHNA, CDR2 YSLEER. Trimming removed 4 bases from V and 5 bases from J, with 14 bases in between. This CDR3 is CASSPSLVGETQYF. The CDR3 region has the DNA TGCGCCAGCAGCCCTAGCTTGGTGGGGGAGACCCAGTACTTC.

This clonotype showed up just a few times. The rearrangement links TRBV4-3 to TRBJ2-4; the D gene is possibly TRBD1 (5 bases). Germline CDR1 and CDR2: LGHNA and YSLEER. V was clipped by 0 bases and J by 14 bases, with 14 bases between them. The CDR3 has 13 residues. Here the CDR3 reads CASSQEFKGIKYF. The CDR3, as DNA: TGCGCCAGCAGCCAAGAATTTAAGGGGATAAAGTACTTC.

J is TRBJ2-1 and V is TRBV5-1; D might be TRBD2 (6 bases). CDR1 is SGHRS, CDR2 YFSETQ, per germline. The ends were cut back, 4 bases at V and 0 bases at J, with 14 bases in the middle. CDR3 length equals 16 residues. The CDR3 bases are TGCGCCAGCAGCCCTGTAGCGGTTAGCTCCTACAATGAGCAGTTCTTC. Its translation is CASSPVAVSSYNEQFF.

The chain recombines TRBV27 with TRBJ2-4; a weak D match, TRBD2 (5 bases). Germline CDR1 and CDR2: MNHEY and SMNVEV (reference sequence). Deletions cut 0 bases from V and 1 base from J, with 10 bases between. This CDR3 has 16 amino acids. The CDR3 region is CASSLSPGVAKNIQYF. CDR3 nucleotides: TGTGCCAGCAGTTTATCTCCCGGGGTGGCCAAAAACATTCAGTACTTC.

This clonotype was counted many times. This chain connects TRBV27 to TRBJ2-4; D not certain. The CDR3 contains 12 residues. V lost 3 bases, J lost 6 bases, and 6 bases lay in between. The germline V gene has CDR1 MNHEY and CDR2 SMNVEV (reference sequence). In DNA, the CDR3 is TGTGCCAGCAGTTTGCCAGGAAACATTCAGTACTTC. Amino acids: CASSLPGNIQYF.

Only a few counts were recorded for this clonotype. The CDR3 spells CAISEDDSPFYGYTF. Written as DNA, the CDR3 is TGTGCCATCAGTGAGGATGACAGCCCCTTCTATGGCTACACCTTC. The J gene is TRBJ1-2, the V gene TRBV10-3, with a weak D call TRBD1 (5 bases). CDR1 is ENHRY and CDR2 is SYGVKD in the germline V gene. V lost 2 bases to trimming and J lost 4 bases, with 14 bases between them. CDR3 size: 15 residues.

This clonotype was observed a few times. This CDR3 is CASSPSGLETQYF. The DNA for the CDR3 is TGTGCCAGCAGCCCATCTGGCCTGGAGACCCAGTACTTC. The chain uses TRBV7-9 and TRBJ2-5; D uncertain. Germline assignment: CDR1 SEHNR and CDR2 FQNEAQ (reference sequence). CDR3 size: 13 residues. Trimming left V 5 bases short and J 5 bases short, with 12 bases between.

This clonotype was recorded at least ten times. The rearrangement joins TRBV5-1 to TRBJ2-3, with no clear D. This CDR3 is built from 14 residues. Per germline, CDR1 SGHRS and CDR2 YFSETQ. The V gene lost 3 bases and the J gene lost 6 bases, with 14 bases spanning the gap. CDR3 sequence: CASSWTGSVDTQYF. The CDR3 DNA reads as TGCGCCAGCAGCTGGACGGGCAGCGTTGATACGCAGTATTTT.

The sample holds many counts of this clonotype. The J gene is TRBJ2-5, the V gene TRBV28; D uncertain. Per germline, CDR1 MDHEN and CDR2 SYDVKM. This CDR3 is 13 amino acids long. The germline V and J ends were trimmed by 2 bases and 2 bases, with 6 bases remaining between them. CDR3 region: CASSLVLQETQYF. The DNA of the CDR3 is TGTGCCAGCAGTTTAGTGTTACAAGAGACCCAGTACTTC.

This rearrangement joins TRBV7-6 to TRBJ2-3; D unresolved. The CDR3 extends over 17 amino acids. The V and J ends lost 5 bases and 0 bases respectively, with 18 bases between them. Germline CDR1 SGHVS, CDR2 FNYEAQ. CDR3 in amino acids: CASSISSGSTSTDTQYF. CDR3 nucleotides: TGTGCCAGCAGCATTAGTAGTGGAAGTACTAGCACAGATACGCAGTATTTT.

This clonotype has ten or more counts. The chain carries TRBV7-9 and TRBJ1-1; D is undetermined. Deletions cut 5 bases from V and 14 bases from J, with 12 bases between. This CDR3 is built from 10 residues. CDR1 is SEHNR and CDR2 is FQNEAQ in the germline V gene (reference sequence). The CDR3 coding sequence is TGTGCCAGCAGCCTCGAGTCCTTGTTCTTT. Translation gives CASSLESLFF.

The count of this clonotype is one. The chain is built from TRBV3-1 and TRBJ2-5; D is unresolved. Germline CDR1 and CDR2: LGHDT and YNNKEL (reference sequence). The CDR3 loop spans 16 amino acids. V lost 4 bases and J lost 2, with 17 bases in between. The CDR3 DNA follows: TGTGCCAGCAGCCTATTCGCGGCGACTCGTCAAGAGACCCAGTACTTC. As protein: CASSLFAATRQETQYF.

This clonotype was counted only a few times. The chain links TRBV5-8 to TRBJ1-5; D unclear. V dropped 0 bases and J dropped 0 bases, with 13 bases sitting between them. In germline, CDR1 is SGHTS, CDR2 YDEGEE. CDR3 length: 17 amino acids. CDR3 sequence (DNA): TGTGCCAGCAGCTTGGACTCGAATATTTATAGCAATCAGCCCCAGCATTTT. Protein: CASSLDSNIYSNQPQHF.

This clonotype was recorded many times. This chain links TRBV9 with TRBJ2-1, with 9 bases lining up with TRBD2. The junction had 6 bases not matched to a gene; V was cut back by 2 bases and J by 9 bases. This CDR3 contains 14 residues. Germline lookup yields CDR1 SGDLS and CDR2 YYNGEE. CDR3 sequence (DNA): TGTGCCAGCAGCGTTAGCGGGAGTGGACTTGAGCAGTTCTTC. Its translation: CASSVSGSGLEQFF.